This paragraph reports one TCR beta chain. Its antigen is undetermined. Germline lookup yields CDR1 SGHRS and CDR2 YFSETQ. The CDR3 runs to 19 residues. The V end lost 2 bases, the J end lost 9 bases, and 27 bases lay between the germline ends. The sample belongs to a study of T-cell memory formation after mild COVID-19. TCRdb passed the 5' RACE reads through MiXCR, listing each CDR3 protein once. The sample lists roughly 340,000 distinct CDR3 sequences, around 20% seen once, with around 23% in the top ten. Whole-study findings and limits: Pre-infection memory carried some responding clones, suggesting that cross-reactive memory joined.

The rearrangement uses TRBV5-1 and TRBJ1-6; possibly TRBD1 for D (5 bases). This sequence was found in a man aged 18 to 29 who had mild COVID-19 (a few samples of this study predate the infection). Cell type and time point are not known. Sequencing was carried out using PBMCs or a T cell subset sorted from them (not recorded which). The CDR3 region has the DNA TGCGCCAGCAGCTTAGGAACAGGCGGACAACCATCAAGGGCTTCACCCCTCCACTTT. Protein sequence: CASSLGTGGQPSRASPLHF.